Reported below is one TCR beta chain. The antigen is not known. With 60 Vbeta and 13 Jbeta primers, the PCR was carried out. In the authors' methods: In a later analysis, the count reached 76 million or so unique TCR beta chains, with 8.5 million to 14 million shared. The data were produced by immunoSEQ multiplex PCR, yet TCRdb's version contains in-frame clones alone and is incomplete. Clone size and the V and J calls come from that table; the DNA yielded D and trimming. Of 180,000 or so clones listed, roughly 75% are singletons. This sample stems from a study of cytomegalovirus exposure and HLA in healthy donors. Study-wide results and caveats: Earlier results showed most TCR beta V segments being productive about 87% or about 30% of the time. A later analysis showed HLA-associated TCR beta chains outstripping equally common others in clonal expansion. In terms of immune exposure information, only CMV serostatus was available.

CDR3 length equals 14 residues. The J segment lost 3 bases and the V segment lost 5 bases, leaving 5 bases of the junction unmatched. Germline V CDR1 and CDR2: SGHVS, FQNEAQ. The material sequenced was PBMCs. The chain combines TRBV7-8 with TRBJ2-7; 9 positions match TRBD2. The source of this sequence is a woman between 35 and 50 years old in good health and CMV-seropositive. The CDR3 sequence: CASSMGLANYEQYF. The CDR3, as DNA: TGTGCCAGCAGCATGGGACTAGCTAACTACGAGCAGTACTTC. Looking up the rest from reference TRBV7-8 and TRBJ2-7 gives the full variable domain: GAGVSQSPRYKVAKRGQDVALRCDPISGHVSLFWYQQALGQGPEFLTYFQNEAQLDKSGLPSDRFFAERPEGSVSTLKIQRTQQEDSAVYLCASSMGLANYEQYFGPGTRLTVT.